This TCR beta chain was captured in a study of regulatory T cells in long-lasting Graves disease. Documented time point: newly diagnosed GD, antithyroid drugs for less than 3 months. The TCR library was made from RNA extracted from PBMCs. This clonotype was observed at least ten times. iRepertoire HTBI primers and Arm-PCR of CDR3 regions built TCR beta libraries. TCRdb fed the multiplex PCR reads into MiXCR, producing one record per CDR3 protein. The profile shows 500,000 to 700,000 distinct CDR3 sequences, 15% to 20% of them singletons. The CDR3 runs 13 residues. After removal of 6 bases from V and 6 bases from J, the junction contained 7 bases not matched to a gene. The V gene's germline CDR1 is SNHLY and CDR2 FYNNEI. These data were also reused for a study on T cells in Graves' hyperthyroidism and ophthalmopathy.

This sequence joins TRBV2 and TRBJ1-2; TRBD1 matches 7 bases. This sample comprised peripheral blood mononuclear cells (PBMCs), obtained at new diagnosis, from a patient treated with antithyroid drugs. The sequence derives from a woman in her thirties with Graves disease. The CDR3 bases are TGTGCCAGCAGCGCCGGGACAGTAGATGGCTACACCTTC. Its protein product is CASSAGTVDGYTF.